The clone carrying this T cell receptor (beta chain) was seen repeatedly, ten times or more. Its antigen is still unknown. TCRdb reprocessed the RT-PCR reads with MiXCR, giving one entry per CDR3 protein. The table lists about 570,000 distinct CDR3 sequences, 10% to 15% of them singletons. This specimen comes from a study of response to subunit inactivated influenza vaccine. In germline, CDR1 is LNHDA, CDR2 SQIVND (reference sequence). V lost 7 bases and J lost 1, with 14 bases in between. The CDR3 runs 15 residues. Study results and caveats: With each seasonal influenza vaccination, the authors suggested, few new T cells are recruited.

The receptor was isolated from a man aged 50-60 years who received an inactivated influenza vaccine. V gene TRBV19 combines with J gene TRBJ1-5; unclear D gene. Here the sequenced sample was PBMCs from blood, taken on the day of vaccination. As DNA, the CDR3 is TGTGCCAGTAACGAGGTCGGGCAGAGCAATCAGCCCCAGCATTTT. Its translation is CASNEVGQSNQPQHF.